Listed below are T cell receptor beta chains from one sample, sequenced in a study of T cell repertoires in cytomegalovirus infection. TCRdb ran MiXCR on the reads and lists one entry per CDR3 protein. The table records just over 300,000 distinct CDR3 sequences, 15% to 20% of them present only once. Material for sequencing was PBMCs. The origin of the receptors is a human donor in good health (CMV status not recorded). Some clones in this sample may be carry-over from other donors' samples. Both conserved end residues are part of each CDR3. Fields, in order: CDR3 protein, CDR3 DNA, V gene, D gene, clone size, J gene. D genes are given only for firm matches. Some rows have no size entry. The others give once, few or many, or a class for an expanded clone.

CDR3 protein: CASNPGASNQPQHF; CDR3 DNA: TGTGCCAGCAATCCGGGGGCGAGCAATCAGCCCCAGCATTTT; V gene: TRBV12-3/TRBV12-4; D gene: -; clone size: many; J gene: TRBJ1-5
CDR3 protein: CASSYTLGQGSTTEAFF; CDR3 DNA: TGTGCCAGCAGCTACACACTCGGACAGGGATCAACCACTGAAGCTTTCTTT; V gene: TRBV7-9; D gene: TRBD1; clone size: few; J gene: TRBJ1-1
CDR3 protein: CASRLMRQVGDAEAFF; CDR3 DNA: TGTGCCAGTCGCTTGATGCGGCAGGTCGGTGACGCTGAAGCTTTCTTT; V gene: TRBV2; D gene: -; clone size: -; J gene: TRBJ1-1
CDR3 protein: CASSLARGQGNQPQHF; CDR3 DNA: TGTGCCAGCAGCTTAGCCCGAGGACAGGGGAATCAGCCCCAGCATTTT; V gene: TRBV7-2; D gene: TRBD1; clone size: many; J gene: TRBJ1-5
CDR3 protein: CASSLTRTGGYYEQYF; CDR3 DNA: TGCGCCAGCAGCTTAACCAGGACAGGGGGATACTACGAGCAGTACTTC; V gene: TRBV5-1; D gene: TRBD1; clone size: few; J gene: TRBJ2-7
CDR3 protein: CASSFDRTDTQYF; CDR3 DNA: TGTGCCAGCAGCTTTGACCGCACAGATACGCAGTATTTT; V gene: TRBV7-2; D gene: -; clone size: many; J gene: TRBJ2-3
CDR3 protein: CASSQVLAGVSEQYF; CDR3 DNA: TGCGCCAGCAGCCAAGTTTTAGCGGGGGTTTCTGAGCAGTACTTC; V gene: TRBV4-1; D gene: TRBD2; clone size: many; J gene: TRBJ2-7
CDR3 protein: CASSYSIGDGGNTEAFF; CDR3 DNA: TGTGCCAGCAGTTACTCGATAGGGGATGGCGGAAACACTGAAGCTTTCTTT; V gene: TRBV6-6; D gene: -; clone size: -; J gene: TRBJ1-1
CDR3 protein: CASSFKGTDTQYF; CDR3 DNA: TGTGCCAGCAGCTTCAAGGGCACAGATACGCAGTATTTT; V gene: TRBV7-2; D gene: -; clone size: many; J gene: TRBJ2-3
CDR3 protein: CASSQDFAMNGTGELFF; CDR3 DNA: TGCGCCAGCAGCCAAGATTTTGCGATGAACGGGACCGGGGAGCTGTTTTTT; V gene: TRBV4-3; D gene: -; clone size: -; J gene: TRBJ2-2
CDR3 protein: CASSPDLTVFNEQFF; CDR3 DNA: TGTGCCAGCAGCCCAGACTTAACCGTTTTCAATGAGCAGTTCTTC; V gene: TRBV7-9; D gene: -; clone size: -; J gene: TRBJ2-1
CDR3 protein: CASSTGLGNYGYTF; CDR3 DNA: TGTGCCAGCAGCACAGGGTTGGGGAACTATGGCTACACCTTC; V gene: TRBV6-5; D gene: -; clone size: -; J gene: TRBJ1-2
CDR3 protein: CASSSGHYSGNTIYF; CDR3 DNA: TGTGCCAGCAGCTCAGGACACTACTCTGGAAACACCATATATTTT; V gene: TRBV7-2; D gene: -; clone size: many; J gene: TRBJ1-3
CDR3 protein: CASSFGTARETQYF; CDR3 DNA: TGTGCCAGCAGCTTCGGGACCGCTCGGGAGACCCAGTACTTC; V gene: TRBV11-1; D gene: -; clone size: -; J gene: TRBJ2-5
CDR3 protein: CASSQDITKNIQYF; CDR3 DNA: TGCGCCAGCAGCCAAGATATAACCAAAAACATTCAGTACTTC; V gene: TRBV4-3; D gene: -; clone size: -; J gene: TRBJ2-4
CDR3 protein: CASSPRGSGGSWQFF; CDR3 DNA: TGTGCCAGCAGCCCTCGGGGTAGCGGGGGCTCCTGGCAGTTCTTC; V gene: TRBV3-1; D gene: TRBD2; clone size: -; J gene: TRBJ2-1
CDR3 protein: CASSLRTGFEKLFF; CDR3 DNA: TGTGCCAGCAGTCTACGGACAGGGTTCGAAAAACTGTTTTTT; V gene: TRBV27; D gene: TRBD1; clone size: few; J gene: TRBJ1-4
CDR3 protein: CAISSDREMNTEAFF; CDR3 DNA: TGTGCCATCAGTTCGGACAGGGAGATGAACACTGAAGCTTTCTTT; V gene: TRBV10-3; D gene: TRBD1; clone size: many; J gene: TRBJ1-1
CDR3 protein: CASSLSGVYQPQHF; CDR3 DNA: TGTGCCAGCAGCTTATCAGGGGTTTATCAGCCCCAGCATTTT; V gene: TRBV7-2; D gene: -; clone size: many; J gene: TRBJ1-5
CDR3 protein: CASTTSKGARYGYTF; CDR3 DNA: TGTGCCAGCACCACTTCAAAGGGGGCGCGGTATGGCTACACCTTC; V gene: TRBV28; D gene: TRBD1; clone size: -; J gene: TRBJ1-2
CDR3 protein: CASSQDWQINQPQHF; CDR3 DNA: TGCGCCAGCAGCCAAGATTGGCAGATCAATCAGCCCCAGCATTTT; V gene: TRBV4-1; D gene: -; clone size: -; J gene: TRBJ1-5
CDR3 protein: CSARPPVGPGVNTEAFF; CDR3 DNA: TGCAGTGCTAGACCACCGGTGGGGCCAGGGGTGAACACTGAAGCTTTCTTT; V gene: TRBV20-1; D gene: -; clone size: -; J gene: TRBJ1-1
CDR3 protein: CASSPPVQETQYF; CDR3 DNA: TGTGCCAGCTCACCGCCTGTACAAGAGACCCAGTACTTC; V gene: TRBV18; D gene: -; clone size: few; J gene: TRBJ2-5
CDR3 protein: CASSKSSSFNQPQHF; CDR3 DNA: TGTGCCAGCAGTAAATCTAGTAGTTTCAATCAGCCCCAGCATTTT; V gene: TRBV12-3/TRBV12-4; D gene: -; clone size: few; J gene: TRBJ1-5
CDR3 protein: CSVGGGLSSPLHF; CDR3 DNA: TGCAGTGTAGGGGGGGGCTTGAGTTCACCCCTCCACTTT; V gene: TRBV20-1; D gene: -; clone size: few; J gene: TRBJ1-6
CDR3 protein: CASSYSRRGVYEQYF; CDR3 DNA: TGTGCCAGCAGTTACTCCCGCCGGGGGGTCTACGAGCAGTACTTC; V gene: TRBV6-6; D gene: TRBD2; clone size: -; J gene: TRBJ2-7
CDR3 protein: CASSLGGGAYNEQFF; CDR3 DNA: TGTGCCAGCAGTCTCGGGGGGGGGGCCTACAATGAGCAGTTCTTC; V gene: TRBV7-2; D gene: TRBD2; clone size: many; J gene: TRBJ2-1